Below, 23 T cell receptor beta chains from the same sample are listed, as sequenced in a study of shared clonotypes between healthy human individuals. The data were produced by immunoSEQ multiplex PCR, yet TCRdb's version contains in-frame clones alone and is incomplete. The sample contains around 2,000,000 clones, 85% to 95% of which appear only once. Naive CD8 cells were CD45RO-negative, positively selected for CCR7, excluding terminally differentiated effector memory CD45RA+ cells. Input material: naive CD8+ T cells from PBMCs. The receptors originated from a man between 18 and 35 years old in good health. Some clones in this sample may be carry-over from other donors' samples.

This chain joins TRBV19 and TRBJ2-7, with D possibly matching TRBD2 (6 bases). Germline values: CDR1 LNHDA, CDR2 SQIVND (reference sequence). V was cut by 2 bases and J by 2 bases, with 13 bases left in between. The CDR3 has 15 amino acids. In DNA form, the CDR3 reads TGTGCCAGTAGTATAACGGCTAGCGATACCTACGAGCAGTACTTC. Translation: CASSITASDTYEQYF.

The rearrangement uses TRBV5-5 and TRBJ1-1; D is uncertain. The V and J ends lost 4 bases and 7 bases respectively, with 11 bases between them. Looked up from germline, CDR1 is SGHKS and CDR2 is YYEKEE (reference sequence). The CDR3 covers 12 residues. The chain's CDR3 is CASSRGGGEAFF. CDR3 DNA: TGTGCCAGCAGCCGCGGTGGAGGTGAAGCTTTCTTT.

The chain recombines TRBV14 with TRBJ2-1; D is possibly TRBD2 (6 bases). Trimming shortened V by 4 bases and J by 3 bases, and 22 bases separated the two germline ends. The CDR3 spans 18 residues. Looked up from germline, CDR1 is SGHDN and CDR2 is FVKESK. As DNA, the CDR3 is TGTGCCAGCAGCCCCAAGATGGGTAGTAGCGGATACTACAATGAGCAGTTCTTC. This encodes CASSPKMGSSGYYNEQFF.

CDR3 coding DNA: TGTGCCAGCTCCAGGACAGGGGTGTCTCTAGGTCCCCTCCACTTT. It yields the protein CASSRTGVSLGPLHF. The chain combines TRBV28 with TRBJ1-6; 9 nucleotides agree with TRBD1. The CDR3 is 15 residues long. With 8 bases clipped from V and 13 bases from J, the junction kept 15 bases outside the gene matches. CDR1 is MDHEN and CDR2 is SYDVKM in the germline V gene.

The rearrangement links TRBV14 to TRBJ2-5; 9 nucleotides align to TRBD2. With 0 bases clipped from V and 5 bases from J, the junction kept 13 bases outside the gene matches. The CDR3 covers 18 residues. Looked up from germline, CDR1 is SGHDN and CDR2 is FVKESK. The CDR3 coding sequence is TGTGCCAGCAGCCAAGACGACCGGTGGCGGGAGGGCGCGGAGACCCAGTACTTC. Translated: CASSQDDRWREGAETQYF.

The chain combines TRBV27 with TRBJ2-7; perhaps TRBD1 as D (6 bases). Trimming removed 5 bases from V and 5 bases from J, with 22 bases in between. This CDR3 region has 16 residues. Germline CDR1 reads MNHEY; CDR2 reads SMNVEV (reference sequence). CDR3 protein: CASSPSAGDKSDEQYF. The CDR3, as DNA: TGTGCCAGCAGTCCCTCCGCAGGGGACAAGAGCGACGAGCAGTACTTC.

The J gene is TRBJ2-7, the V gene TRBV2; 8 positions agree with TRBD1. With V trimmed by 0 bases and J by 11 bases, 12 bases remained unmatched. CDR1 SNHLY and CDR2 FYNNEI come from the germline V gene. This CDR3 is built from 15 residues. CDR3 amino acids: CASSEALGQGFFEYF. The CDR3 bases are TGTGCCAGCAGTGAAGCGCTAGGACAGGGTTTTTTCGAGTACTTC.

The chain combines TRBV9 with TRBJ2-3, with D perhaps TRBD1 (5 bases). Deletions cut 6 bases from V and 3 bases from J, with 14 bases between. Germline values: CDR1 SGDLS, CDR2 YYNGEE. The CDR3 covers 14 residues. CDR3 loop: CASTRTPGTDTQYF. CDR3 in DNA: TGTGCCAGCACCAGGACACCCGGGACAGATACGCAGTATTTT.

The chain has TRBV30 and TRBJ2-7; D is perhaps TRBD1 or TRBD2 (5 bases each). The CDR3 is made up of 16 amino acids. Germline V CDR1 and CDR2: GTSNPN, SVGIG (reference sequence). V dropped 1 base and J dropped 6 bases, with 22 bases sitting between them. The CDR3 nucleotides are TGTGCCTGGAGTGGTATTTTGGGACCCCAGGTCCCCGAGCAGTACTTC. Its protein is CAWSGILGPQVPEQYF.

CDR3 in DNA: TGTGCCAGCAGTCCCGTAAGCGCGTCGTACGAGCAGTACTTC. Its protein product is CASSPVSASYEQYF. The chain recombines TRBV27 with TRBJ2-7; D not resolved. This CDR3 region has 14 residues. V dropped 5 bases and J dropped 4 bases, with 15 bases sitting between them. The V gene's germline CDR1 is MNHEY and CDR2 SMNVEV (reference sequence).

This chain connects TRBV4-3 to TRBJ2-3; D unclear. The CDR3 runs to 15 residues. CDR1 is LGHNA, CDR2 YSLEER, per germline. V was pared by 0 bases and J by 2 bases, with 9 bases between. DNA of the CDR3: TGCGCCAGCAGCCAAGATATTACAGACACAGATACGCAGTATTTT. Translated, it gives CASSQDITDTDTQYF.

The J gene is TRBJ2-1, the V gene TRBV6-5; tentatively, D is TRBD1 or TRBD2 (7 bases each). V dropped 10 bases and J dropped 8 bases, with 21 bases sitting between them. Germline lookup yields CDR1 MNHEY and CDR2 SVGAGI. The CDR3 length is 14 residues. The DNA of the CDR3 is TGTGCCACCAGAAGAAGACAGGGAGGGGATGAGCAGTTCTTC. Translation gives CATRRRQGGDEQFF.

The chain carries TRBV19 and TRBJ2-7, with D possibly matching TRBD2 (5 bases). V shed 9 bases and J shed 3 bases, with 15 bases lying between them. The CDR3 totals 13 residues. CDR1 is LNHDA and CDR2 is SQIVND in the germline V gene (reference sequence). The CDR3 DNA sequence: TGTGCCAGCACACCCATGGCGGGCTACGAGCAGTACTTC. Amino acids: CASTPMAGYEQYF.

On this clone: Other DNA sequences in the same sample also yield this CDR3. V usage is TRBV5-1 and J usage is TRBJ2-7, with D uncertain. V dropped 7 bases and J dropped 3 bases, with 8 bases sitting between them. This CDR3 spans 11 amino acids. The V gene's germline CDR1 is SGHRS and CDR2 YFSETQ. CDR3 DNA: TGCGCCAGCCGGTCCGGCTACGAGCAGTACTTC. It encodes CASRSGYEQYF.

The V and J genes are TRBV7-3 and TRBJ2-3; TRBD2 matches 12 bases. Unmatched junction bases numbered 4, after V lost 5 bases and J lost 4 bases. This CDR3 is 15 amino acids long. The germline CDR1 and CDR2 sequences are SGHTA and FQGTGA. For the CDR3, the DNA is TGTGCCAGCAGCGATGGACTAGCGGGATCAGATACGCAGTATTTT. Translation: CASSDGLAGSDTQYF.

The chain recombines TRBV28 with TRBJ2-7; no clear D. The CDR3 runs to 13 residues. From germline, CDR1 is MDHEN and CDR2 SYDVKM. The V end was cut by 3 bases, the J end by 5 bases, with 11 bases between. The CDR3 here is CASSFSAFNEQYF. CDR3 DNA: TGTGCCAGCAGTTTTTCGGCGTTTAACGAGCAGTACTTC.

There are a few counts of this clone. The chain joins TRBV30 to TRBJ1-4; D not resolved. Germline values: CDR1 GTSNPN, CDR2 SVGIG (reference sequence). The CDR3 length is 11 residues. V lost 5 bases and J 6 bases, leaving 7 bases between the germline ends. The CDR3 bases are TGTGCCTGGGACTACGATGAAAAACTGTTTTTT. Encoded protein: CAWDYDEKLFF.

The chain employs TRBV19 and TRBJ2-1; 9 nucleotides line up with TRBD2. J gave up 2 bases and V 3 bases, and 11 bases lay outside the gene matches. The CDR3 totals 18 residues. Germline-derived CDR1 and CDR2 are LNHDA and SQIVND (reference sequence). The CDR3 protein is CASSMGTFEREAYNEQFF. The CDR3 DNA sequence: TGTGCCAGTAGTATGGGAACTTTTGAGCGGGAGGCCTACAATGAGCAGTTCTTC.

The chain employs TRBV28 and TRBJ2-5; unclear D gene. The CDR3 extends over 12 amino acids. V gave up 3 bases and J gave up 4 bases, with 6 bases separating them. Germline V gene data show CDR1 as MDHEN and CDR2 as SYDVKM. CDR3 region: CASSFGLETQYF. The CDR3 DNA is TGTGCCAGCAGTTTCGGGCTAGAGACCCAGTACTTC.

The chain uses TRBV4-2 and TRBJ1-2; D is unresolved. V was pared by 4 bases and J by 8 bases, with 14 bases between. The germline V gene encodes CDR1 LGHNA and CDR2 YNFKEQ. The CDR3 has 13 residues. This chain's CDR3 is CASSPLEGYGYTF. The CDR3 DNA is TGTGCCAGCAGCCCTCTGGAGGGCTACGGCTACACCTTC.

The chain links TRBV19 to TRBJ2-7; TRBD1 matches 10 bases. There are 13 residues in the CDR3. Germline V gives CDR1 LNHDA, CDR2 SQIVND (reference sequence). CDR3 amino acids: CACGTGDVYEQYF. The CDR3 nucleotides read TGTGCGTGTGGGACAGGGGACGTCTACGAGCAGTACTTC.

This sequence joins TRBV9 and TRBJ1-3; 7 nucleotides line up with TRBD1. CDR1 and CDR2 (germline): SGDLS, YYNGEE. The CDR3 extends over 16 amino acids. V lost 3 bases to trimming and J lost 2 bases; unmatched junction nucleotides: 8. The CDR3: CASSADREGTGNTIYF. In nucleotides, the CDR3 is TGTGCCAGCAGCGCCGACAGGGAAGGCACTGGAAACACCATATATTTT.

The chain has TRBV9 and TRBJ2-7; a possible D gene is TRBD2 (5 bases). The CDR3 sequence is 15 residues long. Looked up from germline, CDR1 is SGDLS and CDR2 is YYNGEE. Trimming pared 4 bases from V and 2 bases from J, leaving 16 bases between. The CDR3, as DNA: TGTGCCAGCAGCTTCGGAACTAGGCCTACCTACGAGCAGTACTTC. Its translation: CASSFGTRPTYEQYF.